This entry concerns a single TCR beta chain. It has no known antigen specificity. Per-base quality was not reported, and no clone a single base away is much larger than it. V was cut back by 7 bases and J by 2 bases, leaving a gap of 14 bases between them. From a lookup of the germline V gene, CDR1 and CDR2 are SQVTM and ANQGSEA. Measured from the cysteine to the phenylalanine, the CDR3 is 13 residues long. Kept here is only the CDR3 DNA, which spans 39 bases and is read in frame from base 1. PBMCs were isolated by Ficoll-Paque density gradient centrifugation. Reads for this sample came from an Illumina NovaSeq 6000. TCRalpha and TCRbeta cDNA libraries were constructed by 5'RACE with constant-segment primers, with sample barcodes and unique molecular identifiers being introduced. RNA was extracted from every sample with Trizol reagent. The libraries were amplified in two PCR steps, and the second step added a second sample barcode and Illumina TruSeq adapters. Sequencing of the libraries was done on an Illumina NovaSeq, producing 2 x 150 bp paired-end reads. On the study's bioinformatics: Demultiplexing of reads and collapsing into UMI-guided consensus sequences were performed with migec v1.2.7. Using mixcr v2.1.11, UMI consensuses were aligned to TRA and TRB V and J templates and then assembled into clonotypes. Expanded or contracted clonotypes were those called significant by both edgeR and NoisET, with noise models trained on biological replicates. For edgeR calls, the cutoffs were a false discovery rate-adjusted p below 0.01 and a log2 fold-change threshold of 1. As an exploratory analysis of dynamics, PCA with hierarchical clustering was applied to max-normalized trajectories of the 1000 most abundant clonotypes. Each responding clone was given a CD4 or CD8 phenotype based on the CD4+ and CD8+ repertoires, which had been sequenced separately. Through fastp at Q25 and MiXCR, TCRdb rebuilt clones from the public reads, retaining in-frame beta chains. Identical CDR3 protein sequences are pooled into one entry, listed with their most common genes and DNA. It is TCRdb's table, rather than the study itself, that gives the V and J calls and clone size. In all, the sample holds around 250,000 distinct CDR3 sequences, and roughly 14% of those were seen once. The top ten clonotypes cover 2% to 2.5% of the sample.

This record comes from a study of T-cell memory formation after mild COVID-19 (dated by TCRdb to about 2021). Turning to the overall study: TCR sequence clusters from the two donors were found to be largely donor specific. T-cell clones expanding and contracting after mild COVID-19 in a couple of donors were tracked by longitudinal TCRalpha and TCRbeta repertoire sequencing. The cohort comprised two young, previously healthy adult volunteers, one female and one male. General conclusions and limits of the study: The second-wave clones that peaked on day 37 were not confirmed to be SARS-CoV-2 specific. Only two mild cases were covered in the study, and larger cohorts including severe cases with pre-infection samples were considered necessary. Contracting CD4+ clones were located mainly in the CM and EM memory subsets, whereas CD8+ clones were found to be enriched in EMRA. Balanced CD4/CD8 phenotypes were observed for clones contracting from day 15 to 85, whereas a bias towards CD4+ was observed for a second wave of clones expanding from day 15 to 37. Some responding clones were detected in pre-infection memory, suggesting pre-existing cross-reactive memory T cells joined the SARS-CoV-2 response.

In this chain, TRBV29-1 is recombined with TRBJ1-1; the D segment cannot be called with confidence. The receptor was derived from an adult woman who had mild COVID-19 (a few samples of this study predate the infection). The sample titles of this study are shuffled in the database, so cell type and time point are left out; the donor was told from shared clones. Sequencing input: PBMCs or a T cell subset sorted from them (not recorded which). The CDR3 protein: CSAQPTPNTEAFF. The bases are TGCAGCGCTCAACCCACACCCAACACTGAAGCTTTCTTT.